Listed below are T cell receptor beta chains from one sample, sequenced in a study of blood T cell repertoires in COVID-19. Measured with immunoSEQ multiplex PCR; TCRdb has only the in-frame clones, and not every one. The repertoire holds roughly 68,000 clones, about 87% seen once, with around 6.7% in the top ten. The sequencing sample was made of peripheral blood. These receptors were obtained from a woman older than 75 with active COVID-19. Both conserved end residues are part of each CDR3. The order of the fields is clone size, V gene, D gene, J gene, CDR3 protein, CDR3 DNA. The D gene is left open where the match is weak. Only part of the rows carry a size: once, few, many, or a class if the clone is expanded.

-	TRBV4-3	TRBD2	TRBJ2-1	CASSQVLPSGLHEQFF	TGCGCCAGCAGCCAAGTTCTCCCTAGCGGGCTTCATGAGCAGTTCTTC
once	TRBV5-1	TRBD1	TRBJ1-6	CASSRDRGGSPLHF	TGCGCCAGCAGCCGGGACAGGGGAGGATCACCCCTCCACTTT
-	TRBV6-6	-	TRBJ1-1	CATKEDYRAFF	TGTGCCACCAAGGAAGACTATCGGGCTTTCTTT
-	TRBV11-2	-	TRBJ2-1	CASSSSRRYNEQFF	TGTGCCAGCAGCTCATCTAGGCGGTACAATGAGCAGTTCTTC
-	TRBV18	TRBD2	TRBJ2-2	CASSPGQPAGVEEGREGGELFF	TGTGCCAGCTCACCAGGACAACCAGCGGGAGTAGAGGAGGGAAGAGAGGGCGGGGAGCTGTTTTTT
-	TRBV19	-	TRBJ2-7	CASSNGQSLYEQYF	TGTGCCAGTAGTAACGGACAGTCACTCTACGAGCAGTACTTC
-	TRBV6-5	TRBD1	TRBJ1-2	CASSSKGGQGFYGYTF	TGTGCCAGCAGTTCAAAGGGTGGACAGGGGTTCTATGGCTACACCTTC
-	TRBV5-1	-	TRBJ2-1	CASSITTASNEQFF	TGCGCCAGCAGCATCACGACAGCTAGCAATGAGCAGTTCTTC
-	TRBV28	TRBD2	TRBJ2-7	CASSLIGLAGRYEQYF	TGTGCCAGCAGTTTAATCGGTCTAGCGGGAAGGTACGAGCAGTACTTC
once	TRBV6-5	-	TRBJ2-6	CASSSGQTSGANVLTF	TGTGCCAGCAGTTCCGGACAGACCTCTGGGGCCAACGTCCTGACTTTC
-	TRBV7-3	TRBD2	TRBJ2-2	CASSLMTSGSTGELFF	TGTGCCAGCAGCCTTATGACTAGCGGGAGCACCGGGGAGCTGTTTTTT
-	TRBV5-8	-	TRBJ1-3	CASSPRGTGNTIYF	TGTGCCAGCAGCCCGCGAGGGACTGGAAACACCATATATTTT
-	TRBV11-2	TRBD1	TRBJ1-6	CASSLTGQDNSPLHF	TGTGCCAGCAGCTTAACCGGACAGGATAATTCACCCCTCCACTTT
-	TRBV5-4	-	TRBJ1-2	CASRGGLGGAEGYTF	TGTGCCAGCAGGGGAGGGTTGGGGGGCGCGGAAGGCTACACCTTC
once	TRBV5-1	-	TRBJ2-5	CASSSYQETQYF	TGCGCCAGCAGCTCGTACCAAGAGACCCAGTACTTC
-	TRBV11-2	TRBD2	TRBJ2-1	CASDYSGSSYNEQFF	TGTGCCAGCGACTATAGCGGGAGCTCCTACAATGAGCAGTTCTTC
once	TRBV7-8	TRBD1	TRBJ2-1	CASSRSDRADEQFF	TGTGCCAGCAGCCGATCTGACAGGGCAGATGAGCAGTTCTTC
-	TRBV7-2	TRBD1	TRBJ1-5	CASSPGQGGSQPQHF	TGTGCCAGCAGCCCCGGGCAGGGGGGTTCTCAGCCCCAGCATTTT
once	TRBV6-2/TRBV6-3	TRBD2	TRBJ2-3	CASSSSGRAVDTQYF	TGTGCCAGCAGCTCTAGCGGGAGGGCCGTAGATACGCAGTATTTT
-	TRBV3-1/TRBV3-2	TRBD1	TRBJ1-1	CASSRQGADTEAFF	TGTGCCAGCAGCCGCCAGGGGGCAGACACTGAAGCTTTCTTT
-	TRBV3-1/TRBV3-2	-	TRBJ2-7	CASRSTAAYEQYF	TGTGCCAGCAGGTCAACGGCGGCCTACGAGCAGTACTTC
-	TRBV3-1/TRBV3-2	-	TRBJ1-1	CASSPYQGTEAFF	TGTGCCAGCAGCCCATACCAGGGAACTGAAGCTTTCTTT